The 4 T cell receptor beta chains below come from one sample, sequenced in a study of control samples from healthy donors and cancer patients. Assay used: immunoSEQ multiplex PCR; TCRdb lists only in-frame clones, some missing. In the table there are around 170,000 clones, around 87% of which are singletons. Sequenced material: blood. Receptor source: a woman between 45 and 65 years old in good health.

The CDR3 DNA reads TGTGCCAGCAGTCCTCCAGGGTTAAGGGGCACTGAAGCTTTCTTT. Amino acid sequence: CASSPPGLRGTEAFF. V is TRBV27 and J is TRBJ1-1, with D tentatively TRBD1 (5 bases). V lost 5 bases and J lost 4, with 17 bases in between. The CDR3 has 15 residues. Germline V gene lookup returns CDR1 MNHEY and CDR2 SMNVEV (reference sequence).

This clone was detected once. The rearrangement links TRBV9 to TRBJ2-1; D is unresolved. The CDR3 extends over 12 amino acids. Germline V lookup: CDR1 SGDLS, CDR2 YYNGEE. Trimming removed 6 bases at V and 5 bases at J, with 9 bases between. CDR3 residues: CASNPGNNEQFF. DNA of the CDR3: TGTGCCAGCAATCCAGGAAACAATGAGCAGTTCTTC.

J is TRBJ2-3 and V is TRBV20-1; D not resolved. The length of the CDR3 is 11 residues. The germline CDR1 and CDR2 sequences are DFQATT and SNEGSKA (reference sequence). V was pared by 6 bases and J by 5 bases, with 9 bases between. The CDR3 DNA reads TGCAGTGCCGATCACGGAGATACGCAGTATTTT. It translates to CSADHGDTQYF.

Note on this clone: The junction shows a germline mismatch at one end, possibly a read error. The chain combines TRBV2 with TRBJ2-1; TRBD2 is a possible D gene (7 bases). Germline assignment: CDR1 SNHLY and CDR2 FYNNEI. CDR3 size: 11 residues. CDR3 in DNA: TGTGCCAGCAGTGAGTGGAGGGGGGGTATCTTC. Protein: CASSEWRGGIF.